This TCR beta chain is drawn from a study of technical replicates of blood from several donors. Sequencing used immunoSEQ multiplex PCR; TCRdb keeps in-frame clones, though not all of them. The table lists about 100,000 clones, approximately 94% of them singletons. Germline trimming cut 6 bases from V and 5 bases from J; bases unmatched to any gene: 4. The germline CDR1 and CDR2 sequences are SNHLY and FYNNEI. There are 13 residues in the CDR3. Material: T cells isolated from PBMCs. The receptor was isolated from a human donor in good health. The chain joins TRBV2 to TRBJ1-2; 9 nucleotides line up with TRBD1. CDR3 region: CASRGGTGYGYTF. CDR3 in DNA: TGTGCCAGCAGGGGGGGGACAGGGTATGGCTACACCTTC.